This note documents a single T cell receptor beta chain sequence. Clones were read by immunoSEQ multiplex PCR, and TCRdb kept only the in-frame ones, dropping some. The data contain 800,000 to 1,200,000 clones, about 80% of them singletons. The data are from a study of shared clonotypes between healthy human individuals. Germline V lookup: CDR1 MNHEY, CDR2 SVGAGI. CDR3 length equals 11 residues. V was trimmed by 6 bases and J by 4 bases, leaving 3 bases between them. The source is a young man in good health. Some clones in this sample may be carry-over from other donors' samples. The material sequenced was memory CD4+ T cells from PBMCs. Subset reported: CD45RA-negative fraction. The chain recombines TRBV6-5 with TRBJ2-2; D gene ambiguous. Here the CDR3 DNA reads TGTGCCAGCAGGAGCACCGGGGAGCTGTTTTTT. It encodes CASRSTGELFF.